The 14 T cell receptor beta chains below were found in one sample sequenced in a study of early T cells in non-severe SARS-CoV-2 infection. Each CDR3 protein gets one entry after TCRdb re-called the 5' RACE reads with MiXCR. The data show around 58,000 distinct CDR3 sequences, roughly 7.6% seen once. This material consisted of whole blood, taken at baseline. Source of these receptors: an adult who was a healthcare worker with PCR-confirmed SARS-CoV-2 infection or an uninfected control (not recorded which).

This clonotype came up a few times. The V gene is TRBV29-1, the J gene TRBJ2-7; 8 nucleotides align to TRBD1. The CDR3 loop spans 13 amino acids. CDR1 SQVTM and CDR2 ANQGSEA come from the germline V gene. J lost 7 bases, V lost 6 bases, and 11 bases had no gene match. CDR3 region: CSVGSGGLAEQYF. The CDR3, as DNA: TGCAGCGTAGGATCAGGGGGCCTTGCGGAGCAGTACTTC.

This clonotype was picked up many times. This chain joins TRBV7-9 and TRBJ2-7; 11 nucleotides agree with TRBD2. Trimming at V came to 4 bases and at J to 9 bases, leaving 5 bases not matched to a gene. The CDR3 spans 13 residues. CDR1 and CDR2 from the germline V gene are SEHNR and FQNEAQ (reference sequence). DNA of the CDR3: TGTGCCAGCAGCTCGACTAGCGGGATTGGGCAGTACTTC. It is translated as CASSSTSGIGQYF.

The V call is TRBV5-1, the J call TRBJ2-3; D is undetermined. V lost 4 bases, J lost 5 bases, and 14 bases lay in between. Per the germline V gene, CDR1 is SGHRS and CDR2 is YFSETQ. The CDR3 contains 14 residues. This CDR3 is CASSLKTWGDTQYF. The CDR3 bases are TGCGCCAGCAGCCTGAAGACGTGGGGAGATACGCAGTATTTT.

Many counts were recorded for this clonotype. The chain links TRBV20-1 to TRBJ1-1; D gene uncertain. The V gene's germline CDR1 is DFQATT and CDR2 SNEGSKA (reference sequence). This CDR3 comprises 13 residues. V was cut by 5 bases and J by 1 base, with 11 bases left in between. The CDR3 DNA sequence: TGCAGTGCTGCCCGGACGGCGAACACTGAAGCTTTCTTT. Translation gives CSAARTANTEAFF.

The sample holds many counts of this clonotype. The V gene is TRBV27, the J gene TRBJ2-2; D is possibly TRBD1 (5 bases). V lost 3 bases and J lost 5, with 10 bases in between. Germline CDR1 reads MNHEY; CDR2 reads SMNVEV (reference sequence). This CDR3 spans 14 amino acids. The CDR3 sequence: CASSFKGKTGELFF. CDR3 sequence (DNA): TGTGCCAGCAGTTTTAAGGGGAAAACCGGGGAGCTGTTTTTT.

The table lists this clonotype with a few counts. This chain connects TRBV27 to TRBJ1-1; 9 nucleotides agree with TRBD1. This CDR3 is 15 amino acids long. V gave up 6 bases and J gave up 3 bases; unmatched junction bases: 8. Germline V lookup: CDR1 MNHEY, CDR2 SMNVEV (reference sequence). The CDR3 sequence: CASRTGGVSDTEAFF. CDR3 DNA: TGTGCCAGCAGGACAGGGGGTGTATCGGACACTGAAGCTTTCTTT.

There are a few counts of this clonotype. J is TRBJ2-7 and V is TRBV5-1, with no clear D. Trimming pared 2 bases from V and 2 bases from J, leaving 8 bases between. Germline CDR1 reads SGHRS; CDR2 reads YFSETQ. The CDR3 extends over 13 amino acids. CDR3 DNA: TGCGCCAGCAGCTTAGACACCGCCTACGAGCAGTACTTC. Protein product: CASSLDTAYEQYF.

This clonotype was observed many times. The V call is TRBV20-1, the J call TRBJ2-2; 9 bases agree with TRBD2. CDR1 and CDR2 from the germline V gene are DFQATT and SNEGSKA (reference sequence). Trimming took 0 bases from V and 6 from J; bases not matched to a gene: 2. The CDR3 is made up of 14 amino acids. The CDR3 region has the DNA TGCAGTGCTAGAGAAAGCGGGAGGCCCGGGGAGCTGTTTTTT. It specifies CSARESGRPGELFF.

There are many counts of this clonotype. The chain is built from TRBV19 and TRBJ2-7, with 7 positions matching TRBD2. CDR3 length: 14 residues. Germline values: CDR1 LNHDA, CDR2 SQIVND (reference sequence). J gave up 2 bases and V 8 bases, and 9 bases lay outside the gene matches. DNA of the CDR3: TGTGCCAGTCGGCGGGAGTACACGACCTACGAGCAGTACTTC. Its protein is CASRREYTTYEQYF. Full variable domain (outside the CDR3, taken from reference TRBV19 and TRBJ2-7): DGGITQSPKYLFRKEGQNVTLSCEQNLNHDAMYWYRQDPGQGLRLIYYSQIVNDFQKGDIAEGYSVSREKKESFPLTVTSAQKNPTAFYLCASRREYTTYEQYFGPGTRLTVT.

This chain connects TRBV2 to TRBJ2-5; D gene unclear. The CDR3 loop spans 10 amino acids. Trimming removed 2 bases at V and 6 bases at J, with 1 base between. From germline, CDR1 is SNHLY and CDR2 FYNNEI. In DNA, the CDR3 is TGTGCCAGCAGTGAACAGACCCAGTACTTC. Amino acids: CASSEQTQYF.

This chain connects TRBV5-1 to TRBJ2-7; D gene uncertain. The V and J ends lost 2 bases and 2 bases respectively, with 8 bases between them. The CDR3 sequence is 13 residues long. From germline, CDR1 is SGHRS and CDR2 YFSETQ. The CDR3 spells CASSFGCTYEQYF. The CDR3 nucleotides are TGCGCCAGCAGCTTTGGCTGCACCTACGAGCAGTACTTC. Supplemented by reference TRBV5-1 and TRBJ2-7, the full variable domain reads KAGVTQTPRYLIKTRGQQVTLSCSPISGHRSVSWYQQTPGQGLQFLFEYFSETQRNKGNFPGRFSGRQFSNSRSEMNVSTLELGDSALYLCASSFGCTYEQYFGPGTRLTVT.

This clonotype was counted a few times. J is TRBJ2-3 and V is TRBV2, with TRBD2 as a possible D gene (5 bases). The CDR3 loop spans 14 amino acids. V lost 8 bases and J 0 bases, leaving 12 bases between the germline ends. CDR1 and CDR2 (germline): SNHLY, FYNNEI. CDR3 sequence reads: CASARDRSTDTQYF. For the CDR3, the DNA is TGTGCCAGCGCCCGGGATCGCAGCACAGATACGCAGTATTTT.

V usage is TRBV27 and J usage is TRBJ2-3; a possible D gene is TRBD2 (5 bases). CDR1 is MNHEY and CDR2 is SMNVEV in the germline V gene (reference sequence). V was shortened by 8 bases and J by 3 bases, with 12 bases between the two germline ends. The CDR3 runs to 13 residues. The CDR3 region is CASGLSLTDTQYF. CDR3 nucleotide sequence: TGTGCCAGCGGACTCTCGTTGACAGATACGCAGTATTTT.

This clonotype was picked up many times. The rearrangement uses TRBV4-1 and TRBJ2-3, with 12 bases lining up with TRBD2. The ends lost 3 bases at V and 8 bases at J; junction bases unmatched: 6. The CDR3 loop spans 15 amino acids. The germline gives CDR1 MGHRA, CDR2 YSYEKL. The chain's CDR3 is CASSQTSGRVPTQYF. CDR3 in DNA: TGCGCCAGCAGCCAGACTAGCGGGAGAGTTCCTACGCAGTATTTT.